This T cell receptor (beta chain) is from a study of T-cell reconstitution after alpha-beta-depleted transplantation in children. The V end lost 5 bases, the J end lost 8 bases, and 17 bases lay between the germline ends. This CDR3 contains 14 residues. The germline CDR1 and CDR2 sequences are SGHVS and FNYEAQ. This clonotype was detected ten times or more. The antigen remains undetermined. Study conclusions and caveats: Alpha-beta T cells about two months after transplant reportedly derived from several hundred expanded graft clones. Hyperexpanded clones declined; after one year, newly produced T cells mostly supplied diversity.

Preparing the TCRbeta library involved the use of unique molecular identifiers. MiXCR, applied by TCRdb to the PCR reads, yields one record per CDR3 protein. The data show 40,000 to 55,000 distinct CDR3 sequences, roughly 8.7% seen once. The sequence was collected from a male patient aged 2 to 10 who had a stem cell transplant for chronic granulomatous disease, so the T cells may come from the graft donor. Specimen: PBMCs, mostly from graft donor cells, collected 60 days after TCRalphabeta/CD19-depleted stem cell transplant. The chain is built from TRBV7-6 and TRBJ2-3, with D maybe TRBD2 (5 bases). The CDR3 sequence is CASSSLTLAGTQYF. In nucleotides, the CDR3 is TGTGCCAGCAGCAGCCTTACCCTAGCCGGTACGCAGTATTTT.